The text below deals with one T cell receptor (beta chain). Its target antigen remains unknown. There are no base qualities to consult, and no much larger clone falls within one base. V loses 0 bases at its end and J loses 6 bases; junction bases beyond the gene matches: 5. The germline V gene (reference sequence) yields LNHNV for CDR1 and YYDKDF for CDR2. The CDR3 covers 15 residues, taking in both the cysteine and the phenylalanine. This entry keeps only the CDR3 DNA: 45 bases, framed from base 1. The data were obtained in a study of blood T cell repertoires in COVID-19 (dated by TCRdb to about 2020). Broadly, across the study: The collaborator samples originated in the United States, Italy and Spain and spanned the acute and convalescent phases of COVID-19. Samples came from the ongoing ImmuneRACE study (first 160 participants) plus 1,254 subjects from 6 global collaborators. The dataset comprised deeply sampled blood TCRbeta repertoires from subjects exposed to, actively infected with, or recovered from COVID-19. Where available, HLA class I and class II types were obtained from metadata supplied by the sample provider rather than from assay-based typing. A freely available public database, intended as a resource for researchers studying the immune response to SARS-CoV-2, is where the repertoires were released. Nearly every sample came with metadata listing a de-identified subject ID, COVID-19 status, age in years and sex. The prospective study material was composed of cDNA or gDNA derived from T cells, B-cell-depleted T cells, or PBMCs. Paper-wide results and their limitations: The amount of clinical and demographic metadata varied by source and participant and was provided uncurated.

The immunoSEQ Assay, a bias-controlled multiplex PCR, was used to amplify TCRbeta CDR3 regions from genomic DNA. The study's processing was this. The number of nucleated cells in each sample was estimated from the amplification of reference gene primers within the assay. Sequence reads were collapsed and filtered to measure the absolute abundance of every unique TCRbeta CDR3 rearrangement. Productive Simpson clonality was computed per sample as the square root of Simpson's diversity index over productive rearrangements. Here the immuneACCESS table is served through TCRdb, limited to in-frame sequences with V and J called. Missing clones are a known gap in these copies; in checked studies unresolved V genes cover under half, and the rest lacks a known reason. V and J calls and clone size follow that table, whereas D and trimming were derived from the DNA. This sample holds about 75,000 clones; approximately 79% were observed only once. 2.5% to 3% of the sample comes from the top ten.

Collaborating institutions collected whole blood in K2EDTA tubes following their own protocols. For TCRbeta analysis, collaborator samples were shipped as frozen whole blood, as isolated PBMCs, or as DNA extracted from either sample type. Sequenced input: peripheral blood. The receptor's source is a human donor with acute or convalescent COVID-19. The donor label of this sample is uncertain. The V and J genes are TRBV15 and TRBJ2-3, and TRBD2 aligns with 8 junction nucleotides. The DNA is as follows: TGTGCCACCAGCAGAGACCCGGGAGGGCGGGATACGCAGTATTTT. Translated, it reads CATSRDPGGRDTQYF.